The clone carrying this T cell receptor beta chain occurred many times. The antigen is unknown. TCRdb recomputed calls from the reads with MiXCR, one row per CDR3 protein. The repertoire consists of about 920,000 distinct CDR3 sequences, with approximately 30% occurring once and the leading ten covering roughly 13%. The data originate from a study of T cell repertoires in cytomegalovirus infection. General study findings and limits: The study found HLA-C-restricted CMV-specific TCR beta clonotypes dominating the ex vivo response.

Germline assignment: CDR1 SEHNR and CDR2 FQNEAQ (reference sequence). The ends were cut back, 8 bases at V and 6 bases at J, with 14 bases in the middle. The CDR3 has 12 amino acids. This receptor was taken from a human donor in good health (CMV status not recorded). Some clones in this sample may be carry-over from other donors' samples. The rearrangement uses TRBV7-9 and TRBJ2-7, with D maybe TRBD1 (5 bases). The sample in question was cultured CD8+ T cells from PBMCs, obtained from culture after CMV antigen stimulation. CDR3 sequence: CASGRGKVEQYV. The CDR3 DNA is TGTGCCAGCGGAAGGGGAAAGGTCGAGCAGTACGTC.